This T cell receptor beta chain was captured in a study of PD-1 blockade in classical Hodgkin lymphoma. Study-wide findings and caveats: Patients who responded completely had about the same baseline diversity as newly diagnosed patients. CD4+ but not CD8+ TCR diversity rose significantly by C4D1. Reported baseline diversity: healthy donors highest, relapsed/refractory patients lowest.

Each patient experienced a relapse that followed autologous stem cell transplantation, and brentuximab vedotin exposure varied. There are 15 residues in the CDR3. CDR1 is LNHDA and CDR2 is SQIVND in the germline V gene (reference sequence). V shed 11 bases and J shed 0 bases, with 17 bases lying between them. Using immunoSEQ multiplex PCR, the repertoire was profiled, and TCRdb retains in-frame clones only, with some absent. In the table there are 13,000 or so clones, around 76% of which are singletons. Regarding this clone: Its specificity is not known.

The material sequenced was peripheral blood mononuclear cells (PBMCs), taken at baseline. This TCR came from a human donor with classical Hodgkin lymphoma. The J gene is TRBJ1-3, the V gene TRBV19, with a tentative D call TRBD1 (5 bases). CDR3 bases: TGTGCCTCCAAACGGGGCAGGGACTCTGGAAACACCATATATTTT. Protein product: CASKRGRDSGNTIYF.